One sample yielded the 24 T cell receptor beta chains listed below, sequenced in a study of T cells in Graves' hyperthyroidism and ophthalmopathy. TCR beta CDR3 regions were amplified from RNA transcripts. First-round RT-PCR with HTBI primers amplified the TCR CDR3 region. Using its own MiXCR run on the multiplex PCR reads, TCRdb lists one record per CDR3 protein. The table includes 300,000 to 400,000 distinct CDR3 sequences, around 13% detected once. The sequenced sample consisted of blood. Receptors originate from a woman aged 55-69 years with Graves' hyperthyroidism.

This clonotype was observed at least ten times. The CDR3 DNA follows: TGTGCCTGGATTGGAGGGGGGACTGAAGCTTTCTTT. Its translation: CAWIGGGTEAFF. The chain links TRBV30 to TRBJ1-1; D is perhaps TRBD1 (6 bases). The CDR3 is made up of 12 amino acids. Germline V CDR1 and CDR2: GTSNPN, SVGIG (reference sequence). Trimming left V 4 bases short and J 5 bases short, with 11 bases between.

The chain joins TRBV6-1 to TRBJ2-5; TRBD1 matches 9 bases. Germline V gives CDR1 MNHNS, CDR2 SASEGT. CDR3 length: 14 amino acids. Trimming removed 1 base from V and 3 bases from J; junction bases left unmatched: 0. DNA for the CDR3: TGTGCCAGCAGTGAAGGGACAGGGGAAGAGACCCAGTACTTC. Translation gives CASSEGTGEETQYF.

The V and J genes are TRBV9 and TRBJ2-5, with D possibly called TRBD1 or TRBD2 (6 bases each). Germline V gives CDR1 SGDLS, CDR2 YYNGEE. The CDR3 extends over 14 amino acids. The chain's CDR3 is CAGLGGRDQETQYF. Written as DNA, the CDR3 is TGTGCGGGGCTCGGGGGCCGTGACCAAGAGACCCAGTACTTC. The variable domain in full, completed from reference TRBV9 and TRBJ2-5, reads DSGVTQTPKHLITATGQRVTLRCSPRSGDLSVYWYQQSLDQGLQFLIQYYNGEERAKGNILERFSAQQFPDLHSELNLSSLELGDSALYFCAGLGGRDQETQYFGPGTRLLVL.

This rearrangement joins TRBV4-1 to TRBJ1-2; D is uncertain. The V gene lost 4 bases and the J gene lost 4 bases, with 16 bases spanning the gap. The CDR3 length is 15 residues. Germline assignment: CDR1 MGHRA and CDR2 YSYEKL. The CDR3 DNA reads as TGCGCCAGCAGCCCGCAGGTGGGGAGAAGCTATGGCTACACCTTC. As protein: CASSPQVGRSYGYTF.

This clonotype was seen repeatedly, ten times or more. The CDR3 nucleotides are TGTGCCAGCACGATGGGACCAAAAAACATTCAGTACTTC. Protein: CASTMGPKNIQYF. V and J are TRBV2 and TRBJ2-4; D may match TRBD1 or TRBD2 (5 bases each). The CDR3 consists of 13 residues. Trimming pared 7 bases from V and 4 bases from J, leaving 11 bases between. CDR1 and CDR2 from the germline V gene are SNHLY and FYNNEI.

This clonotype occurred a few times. The chain's CDR3 is CASSVTPQGAEGYTF. The CDR3 bases are TGTGCCAGCAGCGTCACCCCACAGGGGGCAGAAGGCTACACCTTC. This chain joins TRBV3-1 and TRBJ1-2, with 9 nucleotides matching TRBD1. Losses at the gene ends were 5 bases for V and 8 bases for J; bases not matched to a gene: 12. Germline CDR1 reads LGHDT; CDR2 reads YNNKEL (reference sequence). This CDR3 has 15 residues. Looking up the rest from reference TRBV3-1 and TRBJ1-2 gives the full variable domain: DTAVSQTPKYLVTQMGNDKSIKCEQNLGHDTMYWYKQDSKKFLKIMFSYNNKELIINETVPNRFSPKSPDKAHLNLHINSLELGDSAVYFCASSVTPQGAEGYTFGSGTRLTVV.

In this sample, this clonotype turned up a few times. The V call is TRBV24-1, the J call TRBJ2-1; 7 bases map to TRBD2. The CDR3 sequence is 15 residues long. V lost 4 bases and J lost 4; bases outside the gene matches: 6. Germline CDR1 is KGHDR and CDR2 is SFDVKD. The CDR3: CATSEAASGYNEQFF. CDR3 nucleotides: TGTGCCACCAGTGAAGCGGCTAGCGGTTACAATGAGCAGTTCTTC.

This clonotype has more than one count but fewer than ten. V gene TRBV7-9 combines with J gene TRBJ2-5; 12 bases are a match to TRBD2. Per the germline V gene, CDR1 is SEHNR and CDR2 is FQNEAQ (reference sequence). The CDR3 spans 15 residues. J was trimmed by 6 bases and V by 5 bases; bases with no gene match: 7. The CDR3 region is CASSRGLAGQKTQYF. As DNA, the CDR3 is TGTGCCAGCAGCCGCGGACTAGCGGGACAGAAGACCCAGTACTTC.

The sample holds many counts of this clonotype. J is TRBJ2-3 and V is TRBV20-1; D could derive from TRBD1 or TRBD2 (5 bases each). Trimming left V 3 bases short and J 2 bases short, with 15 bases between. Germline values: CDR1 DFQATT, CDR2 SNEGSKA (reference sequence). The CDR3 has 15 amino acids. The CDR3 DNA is TGCAGTGCTAGGCCCCCAGAGGGGAACACAGATACGCAGTATTTT. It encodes CSARPPEGNTDTQYF.

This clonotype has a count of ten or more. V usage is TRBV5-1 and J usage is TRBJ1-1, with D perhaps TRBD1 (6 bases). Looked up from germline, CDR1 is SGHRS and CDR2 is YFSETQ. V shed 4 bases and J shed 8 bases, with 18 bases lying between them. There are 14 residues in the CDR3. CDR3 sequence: CASSLGAGADEAFF. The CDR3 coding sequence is TGCGCCAGCAGCCTTGGGGCAGGGGCCGACGAAGCTTTCTTT.

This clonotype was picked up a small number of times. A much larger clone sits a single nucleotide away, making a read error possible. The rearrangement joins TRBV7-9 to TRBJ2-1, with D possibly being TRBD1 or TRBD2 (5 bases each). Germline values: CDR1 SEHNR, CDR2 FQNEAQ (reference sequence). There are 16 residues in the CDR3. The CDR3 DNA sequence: TGTGCCGGCAGCTTAGTTGGGGGTAGCTCCTACAATGAGCAGTTCTTC. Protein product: CAGSLVGGSSYNEQFF. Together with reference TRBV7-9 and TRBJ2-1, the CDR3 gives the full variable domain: DTGVSQNPRHKITKRGQNVTFRCDPISEHNRLYWYRQTLGQGPEFLTYFQNEAQLEKSRLLSDRFSAERPKGSFSTLEIQRTEQGDSAMYLCAGSLVGGSSYNEQFFGPGTRLTVL.

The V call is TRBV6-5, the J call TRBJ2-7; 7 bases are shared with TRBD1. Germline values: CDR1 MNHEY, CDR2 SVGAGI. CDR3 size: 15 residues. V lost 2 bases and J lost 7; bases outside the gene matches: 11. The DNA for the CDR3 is TGTGCCAGCAGTTACGAGGGGGCGGGTACGGGGGAGCAGTACTTC. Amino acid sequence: CASSYEGAGTGEQYF.

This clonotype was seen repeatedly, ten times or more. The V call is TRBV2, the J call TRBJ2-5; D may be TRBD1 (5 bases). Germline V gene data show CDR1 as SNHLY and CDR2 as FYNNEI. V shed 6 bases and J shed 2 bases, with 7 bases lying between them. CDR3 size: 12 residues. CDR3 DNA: TGTGCCAGCAGCAGGGTTCAAGAGACCCAGTACTTC. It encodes CASSRVQETQYF.

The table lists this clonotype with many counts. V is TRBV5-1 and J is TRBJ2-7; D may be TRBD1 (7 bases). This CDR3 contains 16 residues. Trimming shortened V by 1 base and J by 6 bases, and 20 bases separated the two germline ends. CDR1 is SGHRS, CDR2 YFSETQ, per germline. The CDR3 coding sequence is TGCGCCAGCAGCTTGTCCGAAGGAGGGGGCGCAGGCGAGCAGTACTTC. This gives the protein CASSLSEGGGAGEQYF.

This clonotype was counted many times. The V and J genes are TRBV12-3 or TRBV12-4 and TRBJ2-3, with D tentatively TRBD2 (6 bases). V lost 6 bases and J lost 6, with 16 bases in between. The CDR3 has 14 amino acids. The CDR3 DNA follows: TGTGCCAGCAGCCCCGGGACCCGGGGGGATACGCAGTATTTT. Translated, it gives CASSPGTRGDTQYF.

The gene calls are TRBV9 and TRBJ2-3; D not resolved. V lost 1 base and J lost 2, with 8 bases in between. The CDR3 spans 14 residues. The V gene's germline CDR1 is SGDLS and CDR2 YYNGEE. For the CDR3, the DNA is TGTGCCAGCAGCGTATTCTGGGACACAGATACGCAGTATTTT. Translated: CASSVFWDTDTQYF.

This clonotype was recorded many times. The CDR3 here is CSARETTNTGELFF. In DNA, the CDR3 is TGCAGTGCTAGAGAGACTACGAACACCGGGGAGCTGTTTTTT. The chain has TRBV20-1 and TRBJ2-2, with a tentative D call TRBD2 (5 bases). The CDR3 extends over 14 amino acids. Trimming took off 0 bases at V and 0 bases at J, with 5 bases between the two ends. Germline V gives CDR1 DFQATT, CDR2 SNEGSKA (reference sequence).

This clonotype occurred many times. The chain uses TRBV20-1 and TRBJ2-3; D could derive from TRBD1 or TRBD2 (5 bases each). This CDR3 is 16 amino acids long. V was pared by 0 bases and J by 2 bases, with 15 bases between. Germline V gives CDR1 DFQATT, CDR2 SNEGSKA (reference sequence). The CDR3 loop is CSARDRLVGVTDTQYF. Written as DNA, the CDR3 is TGCAGTGCTAGAGATCGCCTAGTGGGGGTCACAGATACGCAGTATTTT.

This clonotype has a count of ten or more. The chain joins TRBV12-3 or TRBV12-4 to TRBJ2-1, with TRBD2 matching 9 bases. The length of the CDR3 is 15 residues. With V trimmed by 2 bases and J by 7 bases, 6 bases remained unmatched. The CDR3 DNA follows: TGTGCCAGCAGTTTACGTAGCGGGAGCGTTAATGAGCAGTTCTTC. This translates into CASSLRSGSVNEQFF.

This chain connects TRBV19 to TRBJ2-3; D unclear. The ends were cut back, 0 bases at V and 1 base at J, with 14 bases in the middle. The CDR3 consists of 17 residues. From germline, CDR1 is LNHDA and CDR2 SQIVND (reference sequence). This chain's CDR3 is CASSIDPAGMGTDTQYF. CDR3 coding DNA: TGTGCCAGTAGTATAGATCCGGCAGGAATGGGCACAGATACGCAGTATTTT.

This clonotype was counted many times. CDR3 coding DNA: TGTGCCAGCAGTACGGGAAGCCCGTACAATGAGCAGTTCTTC. It codes for CASSTGSPYNEQFF. V and J are TRBV27 and TRBJ2-1; D is possibly TRBD2 (5 bases). The V end was cut by 5 bases, the J end by 4 bases, with 12 bases between. The CDR3 totals 14 residues. Germline loops: CDR1 MNHEY, CDR2 SMNVEV (reference sequence).

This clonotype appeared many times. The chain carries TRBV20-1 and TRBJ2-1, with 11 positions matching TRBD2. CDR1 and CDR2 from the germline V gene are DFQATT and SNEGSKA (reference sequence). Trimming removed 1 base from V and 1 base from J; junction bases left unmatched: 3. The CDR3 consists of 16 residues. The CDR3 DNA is TGCAGTGCTAGAGCTCTAGCGGGAGGTTCCTACAATGAGCAGTTCTTC. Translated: CSARALAGGSYNEQFF.

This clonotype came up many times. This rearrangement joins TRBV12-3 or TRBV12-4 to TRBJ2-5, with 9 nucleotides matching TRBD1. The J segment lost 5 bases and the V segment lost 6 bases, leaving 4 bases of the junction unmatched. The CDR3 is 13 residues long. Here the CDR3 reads CASRGTGMETQYF. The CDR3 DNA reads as TGTGCCAGCAGGGGGACAGGGATGGAGACCCAGTACTTC.

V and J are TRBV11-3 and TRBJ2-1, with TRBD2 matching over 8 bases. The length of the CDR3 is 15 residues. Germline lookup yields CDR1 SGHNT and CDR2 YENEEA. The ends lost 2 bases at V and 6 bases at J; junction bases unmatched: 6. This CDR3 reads CASSLQAGDLNEQFF. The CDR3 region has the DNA TGTGCCAGCAGCTTACAAGCGGGAGATCTCAATGAGCAGTTCTTC.